The 7 T cell receptor beta chains in this list originate from one sample, sequenced in a study of blood T cell repertoires in COVID-19. Assay: immunoSEQ multiplex PCR; the TCRdb copy retains only in-frame clones and omits some. This sample yields about 3,700 clones, of which roughly 89% are seen a single time; under 6% belongs to the top ten. The sequencing input was peripheral blood. These receptors all stem from a woman in her 70s with active COVID-19.

The chain joins TRBV30 to TRBJ2-3, with 9 bases fitting TRBD1. From germline, CDR1 is GTSNPN and CDR2 SVGIG (reference sequence). With V trimmed by 2 bases and J by 5 bases, 11 bases remained unmatched. This CDR3 comprises 16 residues. The CDR3 loop reads CAWSSLGTGLRDTQYF. As DNA, the CDR3 is TGTGCCTGGAGTAGTCTAGGGACAGGGTTAAGAGATACGCAGTATTTT. The full variable domain, rest sourced from reference TRBV30 and TRBJ2-3, is SQTIHQWPATLVQPVGSPLSLECTVEGTSNPNLYWYRQAAGRGLQLLFYSVGIGQISSEVPQNLSASRPQDRQFILSSKKLLLSDSGFYLCAWSSLGTGLRDTQYFGPGTRLTVL.

The rearrangement links TRBV24-1 to TRBJ2-1; D uncertain. The CDR3 has 13 amino acids. Trimming took 2 bases from V and 4 from J, leaving 5 bases between them. Germline-derived CDR1 and CDR2 are KGHDR and SFDVKD. The CDR3 sequence is CATSDSLYNEQFF. The CDR3 region has the DNA TGTGCCACCAGTGATTCCCTATACAATGAGCAGTTCTTC.

The chain uses TRBV27 and TRBJ1-2; D might be TRBD1 (5 bases). Trimming shortened V by 0 bases and J by 4 bases, and 21 bases separated the two germline ends. This CDR3 has 18 residues. The V gene's germline CDR1 is MNHEY and CDR2 SMNVEV (reference sequence). The CDR3 DNA reads as TGTGCCAGCAGTTTATCGCTCGACCGTGCGGGGGTAATCTATGGCTACACCTTC. Encoded protein: CASSLSLDRAGVIYGYTF.

V gene TRBV5-1 combines with J gene TRBJ1-6, with TRBD1 identical over 9 bases. CDR3 length: 13 residues. Losses at the gene ends were 7 bases for V and 10 bases for J; bases not matched to a gene: 6. The germline gives CDR1 SGHRS, CDR2 YFSETQ. The CDR3 DNA is TGCGCCAGCCGGGACAGGGAGAGGTCACCCCTCCACTTT. Encoded protein: CASRDRERSPLHF.

The rearrangement joins TRBV3-1 (or the pseudogene TRBV3-2) to TRBJ2-1; possible D gene TRBD2, 6 bases. The germline V and J ends were trimmed by 6 bases and 4 bases, with 13 bases remaining between them. CDR1 and CDR2 from the germline V gene are LGHDT and YNNKEL (reference sequence). The CDR3 covers 14 residues. The CDR3 spells CASRPEGRYNEQFF. The DNA for the CDR3 is TGTGCCAGCAGGCCGGAGGGGCGGTACAATGAGCAGTTCTTC.

V is TRBV11-2 and J is TRBJ2-5, with 9 bases matching TRBD2. The CDR3 contains 16 residues. CDR1 and CDR2 from the germline V gene are SGHAT and FQNNGV. V trimming: 3 bases; J trimming: 0 bases; junction bases outside the gene matches: 5. CDR3 protein: CASSFLAGPYQETQYF. DNA for the CDR3: TGTGCCAGCAGCTTCCTAGCGGGGCCGTACCAAGAGACCCAGTACTTC.

The rearrangement uses TRBV19 and TRBJ1-2; 7 positions match TRBD1. The CDR3 runs to 14 residues. V was pared by 9 bases and J by 4 bases, with 11 bases of the junction left unmatched. Germline CDR1 and CDR2: LNHDA and SQIVND (reference sequence). The CDR3 protein is CASLYTGAAYGYTF. The DNA of the CDR3 is TGTGCCAGCCTCTACACAGGGGCGGCCTATGGCTACACCTTC. Using reference TRBV19 and TRBJ1-2 for the parts outside the CDR3, the full variable domain is DGGITQSPKYLFRKEGQNVTLSCEQNLNHDAMYWYRQDPGQGLRLIYYSQIVNDFQKGDIAEGYSVSREKKESFPLTVTSAQKNPTAFYLCASLYTGAAYGYTFGSGTRLTVV.